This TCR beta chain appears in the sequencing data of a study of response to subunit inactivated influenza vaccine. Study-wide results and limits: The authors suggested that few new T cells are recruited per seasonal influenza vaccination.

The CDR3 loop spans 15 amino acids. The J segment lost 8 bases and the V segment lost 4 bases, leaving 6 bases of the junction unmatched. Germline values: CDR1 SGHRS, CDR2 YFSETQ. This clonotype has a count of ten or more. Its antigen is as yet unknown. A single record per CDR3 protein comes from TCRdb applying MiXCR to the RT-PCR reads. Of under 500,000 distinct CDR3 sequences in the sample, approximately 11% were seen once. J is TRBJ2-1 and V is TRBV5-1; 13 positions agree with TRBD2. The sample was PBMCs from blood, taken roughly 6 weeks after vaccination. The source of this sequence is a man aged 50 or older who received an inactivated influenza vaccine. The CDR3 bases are TGCGCCAGCAGCAATCGGACTAGCGGGGGCTATGAGCAGTTCTTC. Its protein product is CASSNRTSGGYEQFF. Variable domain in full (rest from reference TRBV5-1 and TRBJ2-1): KAGVTQTPRYLIKTRGQQVTLSCSPISGHRSVSWYQQTPGQGLQFLFEYFSETQRNKGNFPGRFSGRQFSNSRSEMNVSTLELGDSALYLCASSNRTSGGYEQFFGPGTRLTVL.